Listed below are T cell receptor beta chains from one sample, sequenced in a study of shared clonotypes between healthy human individuals. Data came from immunoSEQ multiplex PCR; TCRdb stores just in-frame clones and leaves some out. In the table there are roughly 2 million clones, roughly 94% of which are singletons. Input material: naive CD4+ T cells sorted from blood. These receptors originate from a young man in good health. Both conserved end residues are part of each CDR3. Fields, in order: CDR3 length, clone size, V gene, J gene, D gene, CDR3 protein, CDR3 DNA. A D gene is named only where the DNA matches it firmly. Expanded clones are given a class, and other clones once, few, many or no size at all.

CDR3 length: 11; clone size: -; V gene: TRBV2; J gene: TRBJ1-4; D gene: -; CDR3 protein: CASSPQEKLFF; CDR3 DNA: TGTGCCAGCAGCCCACAAGAAAAACTGTTTTTT
CDR3 length: 14; clone size: -; V gene: TRBV29-1; J gene: TRBJ2-7; D gene: -; CDR3 protein: CSARGLISDYEQYF; CDR3 DNA: TGCAGCGCCCGTGGGCTTATATCGGACTACGAGCAGTACTTC
CDR3 length: 15; clone size: -; V gene: TRBV11-3; J gene: TRBJ2-2; D gene: TRBD2; CDR3 protein: CASSPAGGLAGELFF; CDR3 DNA: TGTGCCAGCAGCCCAGCGGGAGGTTTGGCCGGGGAGCTGTTTTTT
CDR3 length: 18; clone size: -; V gene: TRBV4-1; J gene: TRBJ1-6; D gene: -; CDR3 protein: CASSQDGAGTADNSPLHF; CDR3 DNA: TGCGCCAGCAGCCAAGATGGTGCGGGGACGGCTGATAATTCACCCCTCCACTTT
CDR3 length: 13; clone size: -; V gene: TRBV10-2; J gene: TRBJ1-2; D gene: TRBD1; CDR3 protein: CASGRGQGGGYTF; CDR3 DNA: TGCGCCAGCGGAAGGGGGCAGGGTGGAGGCTACACCTTC
CDR3 length: 13; clone size: -; V gene: TRBV6-1; J gene: TRBJ2-7; D gene: -; CDR3 protein: CASIGRDSYEQYF; CDR3 DNA: TGTGCCAGCATAGGCAGGGACTCCTACGAGCAGTACTTC
CDR3 length: 15; clone size: -; V gene: TRBV5-4; J gene: TRBJ2-7; D gene: -; CDR3 protein: CASSLEPPSAYEQYF; CDR3 DNA: TGTGCCAGCAGCTTGGAACCCCCCTCTGCGTACGAGCAGTACTTC
CDR3 length: 12; clone size: few; V gene: TRBV5-1; J gene: TRBJ2-5; D gene: -; CDR3 protein: CASSLEGETQYF; CDR3 DNA: TGCGCCAGCAGCTTGGAGGGAGAGACCCAGTACTTC
CDR3 length: 14; clone size: -; V gene: TRBV6-6; J gene: TRBJ2-3; D gene: -; CDR3 protein: CASKQGRDTDTQYF; CDR3 DNA: TGTGCTTCGAAACAGGGTCGAGACACAGATACGCAGTATTTT
CDR3 length: 13; clone size: -; V gene: TRBV5-1; J gene: TRBJ1-4; D gene: TRBD1; CDR3 protein: CASSRGQNEKLFF; CDR3 DNA: TGCGCCAGCAGCAGGGGGCAAAATGAAAAACTGTTTTTT
CDR3 length: 14; clone size: -; V gene: TRBV29-1; J gene: TRBJ2-7; D gene: TRBD1; CDR3 protein: CSVTDRARAYEQYF; CDR3 DNA: TGCAGCGTCACAGACAGGGCGAGGGCCTACGAGCAGTACTTC
CDR3 length: 16; clone size: once; V gene: TRBV5-1; J gene: TRBJ1-5; D gene: -; CDR3 protein: CASSLDPGGSNQPQHF; CDR3 DNA: TGCGCCAGCAGCTTGGATCCGGGAGGAAGCAATCAGCCCCAGCATTTT
CDR3 length: 12; clone size: -; V gene: TRBV7-9; J gene: TRBJ2-3; D gene: -; CDR3 protein: CASSFNRDTQYF; CDR3 DNA: TGTGCCAGCAGCTTCAATAGGGATACGCAGTATTTT
CDR3 length: 16; clone size: -; V gene: TRBV5-1; J gene: TRBJ1-6; D gene: -; CDR3 protein: CASSLAGISYNSPLHF; CDR3 DNA: TGCGCCAGCAGCTTGGCGGGAATCTCCTATAATTCACCCCTCCACTTT
CDR3 length: 14; clone size: -; V gene: TRBV10-3; J gene: TRBJ2-5; D gene: -; CDR3 protein: CAISEPRVGETQYF; CDR3 DNA: TGTGCCATCAGTGAGCCCAGGGTCGGAGAGACCCAGTACTTC
CDR3 length: 17; clone size: -; V gene: TRBV12-5; J gene: TRBJ2-7; D gene: TRBD1; CDR3 protein: CASGLGKGAQGSYEQYF; CDR3 DNA: TGTGCTAGTGGTTTGGGGAAGGGGGCGCAGGGCTCCTACGAGCAGTACTTC
CDR3 length: 16; clone size: -; V gene: TRBV5-1; J gene: TRBJ2-3; D gene: -; CDR3 protein: CASSLKSGGFTDTQYF; CDR3 DNA: TGCGCCAGCAGTCTTAAGAGCGGAGGGTTCACAGATACGCAGTATTTT
CDR3 length: 13; clone size: -; V gene: TRBV2; J gene: TRBJ2-7; D gene: -; CDR3 protein: CASSEDLRFEQYF; CDR3 DNA: TGTGCCAGCAGTGAAGACCTACGCTTCGAGCAGTACTTC
CDR3 length: 14; clone size: -; V gene: TRBV29-1; J gene: TRBJ2-7; D gene: -; CDR3 protein: CSVLGRNEAYEQYF; CDR3 DNA: TGCAGCGTCCTTGGACGGAATGAAGCCTACGAGCAGTACTTC
CDR3 length: 15; clone size: -; V gene: TRBV2; J gene: TRBJ2-1; D gene: TRBD2; CDR3 protein: CASSRGGASDNEQFF; CDR3 DNA: TGTGCCAGCAGCCGCGGGGGGGCGTCGGACAATGAGCAGTTCTTC
CDR3 length: 13; clone size: once; V gene: TRBV9; J gene: TRBJ1-2; D gene: -; CDR3 protein: CASSVGPNYGYTF; CDR3 DNA: TGTGCCAGCAGCGTAGGTCCTAACTATGGCTACACCTTC
CDR3 length: 13; clone size: -; V gene: TRBV5-1; J gene: TRBJ1-2; D gene: -; CDR3 protein: CASSSGGWRGYTF; CDR3 DNA: TGCGCCAGCAGCTCGGGCGGATGGCGTGGCTACACCTTC
CDR3 length: 13; clone size: -; V gene: TRBV18; J gene: TRBJ2-7; D gene: -; CDR3 protein: CASSPHRESEQYF; CDR3 DNA: TGTGCCAGCTCACCACACAGGGAGTCCGAGCAGTACTTC
CDR3 length: 16; clone size: once; V gene: TRBV7-3; J gene: TRBJ2-1; D gene: TRBD1; CDR3 protein: CASSPPGTGGYNEQFF; CDR3 DNA: TGTGCCAGCAGCCCTCCGGGGACAGGGGGATACAATGAGCAGTTCTTC
CDR3 length: 17; clone size: -; V gene: TRBV5-4; J gene: TRBJ2-1; D gene: -; CDR3 protein: CASSLGVATSSYNEQFF; CDR3 DNA: TGTGCCAGCAGCTTGGGGGTAGCGACTAGCTCCTACAATGAGCAGTTCTTC
CDR3 length: 13; clone size: -; V gene: TRBV30; J gene: TRBJ2-2; D gene: -; CDR3 protein: CALSRGSTGELFF; CDR3 DNA: TGTGCCCTTTCTAGAGGTTCCACCGGGGAGCTGTTTTTT
CDR3 length: 15; clone size: -; V gene: TRBV27; J gene: TRBJ1-4; D gene: TRBD1; CDR3 protein: CASSSGQGAREKLFF; CDR3 DNA: TGTGCCAGCAGTTCGGGACAGGGGGCGAGAGAAAAACTGTTTTTT
CDR3 length: 14; clone size: -; V gene: TRBV18; J gene: TRBJ2-1; D gene: TRBD2; CDR3 protein: CASTRTSGSNEQFF; CDR3 DNA: TGTGCCAGCACCCGGACTAGCGGGAGCAATGAGCAGTTCTTC
CDR3 length: 17; clone size: once; V gene: TRBV5-6; J gene: TRBJ1-5; D gene: TRBD1; CDR3 protein: CASSLFTGTGANQPQHF; CDR3 DNA: TGTGCCAGCAGCTTGTTCACCGGGACAGGGGCGAATCAGCCCCAGCATTTT
CDR3 length: 15; clone size: -; V gene: TRBV28; J gene: TRBJ1-5; D gene: -; CDR3 protein: CASSLQGEGNQPQHF; CDR3 DNA: TGTGCCAGCAGCTTACAGGGAGAGGGCAATCAGCCCCAGCATTTT
CDR3 length: 14; clone size: -; V gene: TRBV19; J gene: TRBJ2-7; D gene: -; CDR3 protein: CASRRSQGSYEQYF; CDR3 DNA: TGTGCCAGTAGGCGTTCCCAAGGGTCCTACGAGCAGTACTTC
CDR3 length: 18; clone size: once; V gene: TRBV7-9; J gene: TRBJ2-3; D gene: -; CDR3 protein: CASSSPRDSWDLWDTQYF; CDR3 DNA: TGTGCCAGCAGCTCTCCCCGGGATTCGTGGGATTTATGGGATACGCAGTATTTT
CDR3 length: 13; clone size: -; V gene: TRBV29-1; J gene: TRBJ1-1; D gene: TRBD1; CDR3 protein: CSGGTGVRTEAFF; CDR3 DNA: TGCAGCGGGGGGACAGGGGTCCGAACTGAAGCTTTCTTT
CDR3 length: 14; clone size: -; V gene: TRBV6-6; J gene: TRBJ2-7; D gene: -; CDR3 protein: CASSFSAQSYEQYF; CDR3 DNA: TGTGCCAGCAGTTTCTCGGCTCAGTCCTACGAGCAGTACTTC
CDR3 length: 14; clone size: -; V gene: TRBV27; J gene: TRBJ2-7; D gene: -; CDR3 protein: CASRGPSSDYEQYF; CDR3 DNA: TGTGCCAGCAGAGGTCCTTCATCGGACTACGAGCAGTACTTC
CDR3 length: 16; clone size: -; V gene: TRBV19; J gene: TRBJ2-7; D gene: -; CDR3 protein: CASSTPAEGSSYEQYF; CDR3 DNA: TGTGCCAGTAGTACACCAGCGGAGGGGAGCTCCTACGAGCAGTACTTC
CDR3 length: 15; clone size: -; V gene: TRBV4-1; J gene: TRBJ1-1; D gene: -; CDR3 protein: CASSHSVPGNTEAFF; CDR3 DNA: TGCGCCAGCAGCCATTCCGTTCCCGGGAACACTGAAGCTTTCTTT
CDR3 length: 14; clone size: -; V gene: TRBV6-1; J gene: TRBJ1-5; D gene: -; CDR3 protein: CASSERAGNQPQHF; CDR3 DNA: TGTGCCAGCAGTGAACGGGCAGGCAATCAGCCCCAGCATTTT
CDR3 length: 14; clone size: -; V gene: TRBV19; J gene: TRBJ2-7; D gene: TRBD1; CDR3 protein: CASSMEAGGYEQYF; CDR3 DNA: TGTGCCAGTAGTATGGAAGCAGGGGGCTACGAGCAGTACTTC
CDR3 length: 13; clone size: -; V gene: TRBV2; J gene: TRBJ2-4; D gene: TRBD2; CDR3 protein: CASSGGRENIQYF; CDR3 DNA: TGTGCCAGCAGCGGAGGGAGGGAAAACATTCAGTACTTC
CDR3 length: 15; clone size: -; V gene: TRBV25-1; J gene: TRBJ1-3; D gene: -; CDR3 protein: CASSETAGLGNTIYF; CDR3 DNA: TGTGCCAGCAGTGAAACAGCGGGTCTTGGAAACACCATATATTTT
CDR3 length: 14; clone size: -; V gene: TRBV18; J gene: TRBJ1-5; D gene: -; CDR3 protein: CASSPDTGNQPQHF; CDR3 DNA: TGTGCCAGCTCACCCGACACAGGGAATCAGCCCCAGCATTTT